This passage covers 25 T cell receptor beta chains from one sample sequenced in a study of metastatic and nonmetastatic thyroid tumors. TCRdb re-called the PCR reads with MiXCR. The sample includes 80,000 to 85,000 clones, around an eighth of them seen just once. Every patient underwent thyroid surgery untreated. Sequencing was done on a sample of tumor tissue. These receptors all come from a female donor with papillary thyroid cancer or a benign thyroid nodule (not recorded which). Some clones in this sample may be carry-over from other donors' samples.

This clone has at least ten counts. The CDR3 coding sequence is TGTGCCAGCGGCGGGGCTAGCTGGGGCTTTAGCACAGATACGCAGTATTTT. This gives the protein CASGGASWGFSTDTQYF. The chain combines TRBV11-2 with TRBJ2-3, with a tentative D call TRBD2 (6 bases). Deletions cut 8 bases from V and 0 bases from J, with 21 bases between. CDR1 and CDR2 (germline): SGHAT, FQNNGV. The CDR3 spans 17 residues.

This clone was counted only a few times. A much larger clone lies one base from this, so it may be a read error. The CDR3 DNA sequence: TGTGCCAGAAGACTTCTCACTGAAGCTTTCTTT. It translates to CARRLLTEAFF. J is TRBJ1-1 and V is TRBV28; no firm D call. CDR1 is MDHEN and CDR2 is SYDVKM in the germline V gene. Between the trimmed V and J ends, which lost 9 bases and 4 bases, there was a span of 9 bases. There are 11 residues in the CDR3.

This clone was observed a handful of times. This may arise from a read error, as a much more abundant clone is one base away. J is TRBJ2-4 and V is TRBV19; D may be TRBD1 or TRBD2 (5 bases each). V lost 9 bases and J 0 bases, leaving 15 bases between the germline ends. Germline CDR1 reads LNHDA; CDR2 reads SQIVND (reference sequence). The CDR3 sequence is 15 residues long. CDR3 nucleotides: TGTGCCAGCAGACCGCAGGGACCAGCCAAAAACATTCAGTACTTC. Amino acids: CASRPQGPAKNIQYF.

This clone was observed many times. The chain carries TRBV11-2 and TRBJ2-7, with D perhaps being TRBD1 or TRBD2 (5 bases each). V lost 3 bases and J lost 3, with 24 bases in between. CDR1 and CDR2 (germline): SGHAT, FQNNGV. CDR3 length: 18 amino acids. CDR3 in DNA: TGTGCCAGCAGCTTCCTTAAATCGCGGGCCGGGACCCTCTACGAGCAGTACTTC. Its translation is CASSFLKSRAGTLYEQYF. The variable domain in full, completed from reference TRBV11-2 and TRBJ2-7, reads EAGVAQSPRYKIIEKRQSVAFWCNPISGHATLYWYQQILGQGPKLLIQFQNNGVVDDSQLPKDRFSAERLKGVDSTLKIQPAKLEDSAVYLCASSFLKSRAGTLYEQYFGPGTRLTVT.

Many counts were recorded for this clone. The chain has TRBV29-1 and TRBJ1-4; weak D call: TRBD1 (5 bases). This CDR3 comprises 14 residues. Germline CDR1 is SQVTM and CDR2 is ANQGSEA. The V gene lost 5 bases and the J gene lost 5 bases, with 15 bases spanning the gap. In DNA form, the CDR3 reads TGCAGCGTTCGACCGACGGGGGGGAATGAAAAACTGTTTTTT. It yields the protein CSVRPTGGNEKLFF.

This clone appeared a single time. A much more abundant neighbour one base away suggests this may be a read error. The chain carries TRBV10-3 and TRBJ2-2; TRBD2 might be the D (5 bases). CDR1 ENHRY and CDR2 SYGVKD come from the germline V gene. Trimming cost V 2 bases and J 4 bases, with 23 bases left between them. CDR3 length: 19 residues. The CDR3 DNA follows: TGTGCCATCAGTGAGCCCAACATAGGGCGTCGGGGATCCACCGGGGAGCTGTTTTTT. This gives the protein CAISEPNIGRRGSTGELFF.

This clone was counted only a few times. A single base separates this from a much larger clone, so it may be a read error. Other DNA sequences within the sample encode an identical CDR3. V is TRBV25-1 and J is TRBJ2-1; no definite D call. The V gene lost 8 bases and the J gene lost 4 bases, with 15 bases spanning the gap. CDR1 is MGHDK and CDR2 is SYGVNS in the germline V gene. This CDR3 has 14 residues. CDR3 sequence: CASGKANVYNEQFF. CDR3 DNA sequence: TGTGCCAGCGGTAAGGCTAACGTATACAATGAGCAGTTCTTC.

This clone was seen repeatedly, ten times or more. V and J are TRBV4-1 and TRBJ2-7; TRBD2 is a possible D gene (6 bases). The V end lost 0 bases, the J end lost 2 bases, and 14 bases lay between the germline ends. CDR1 is MGHRA and CDR2 is YSYEKL in the germline V gene. The CDR3 sequence is 16 residues long. CDR3 nucleotide sequence: TGCGCCAGCAGCCAAGATTCAGAAGCGGGCGCCTACGAGCAGTACTTC. Protein sequence: CASSQDSEAGAYEQYF.

This clone was seen ten or more times. The chain carries TRBV6-2 or TRBV6-3 and TRBJ2-5; D not resolved. V gave up 2 bases and J gave up 1 base, with 5 bases separating them. The CDR3 is made up of 13 amino acids. Germline values: CDR1 MNHEY, CDR2 SVGEGT. The CDR3 loop is CASSYRIQETQYF. The CDR3, as DNA: TGTGCCAGCAGTTACCGGATCCAAGAGACCCAGTACTTC.

This clone has at least ten counts. The rearrangement uses TRBV5-1 and TRBJ1-2; D not certain. Germline V gene lookup returns CDR1 SGHRS and CDR2 YFSETQ. Trimming pared 0 bases from V and 4 bases from J, leaving 10 bases between. CDR3 length: 14 residues. CDR3 sequence: CASSLGRVGYGYTF. CDR3 DNA sequence: TGCGCCAGCAGCTTGGGTAGGGTGGGCTATGGCTACACCTTC.

This clone was detected only a few times. The rearrangement links TRBV4-1 to TRBJ1-5; no clear D. Germline V gene data show CDR1 as MGHRA and CDR2 as YSYEKL. This CDR3 spans 15 amino acids. V was shortened by 0 bases and J by 7 bases, with 13 bases between the two germline ends. The CDR3 is CASSQDRSLGQPQHF. The CDR3 nucleotides are TGCGCCAGCAGCCAAGATCGGTCTCTGGGGCAGCCCCAGCATTTT.

With respect to this clone: This clone may be a read error of a much larger clone one base away. The chain employs TRBV12-5 and TRBJ1-5, with a possible D match to TRBD1 (5 bases). The V end lost 7 bases, the J end lost 1 base, and 14 bases lay between the germline ends. Germline loops: CDR1 LGHNT, CDR2 FRNRAP. The CDR3 loop spans 15 amino acids. CDR3: CASARGELSNQPQHF. DNA for the CDR3: TGTGCTAGTGCCCGAGGGGAGTTAAGCAATCAGCCCCAGCATTTT. The full variable domain, with the rest looked up from reference TRBV12-5 and TRBJ1-5, is DARVTQTPRHKVTEMGQEVTMRCQPILGHNTVFWYRQTMMQGLELLAYFRNRAPLDDSGMPKDRFSAEMPDATLATLKIQPSEPRDSAVYFCASARGELSNQPQHFGDGTRLSIL.

This clone was counted ten times or more. The chain carries TRBV5-1 and TRBJ2-7, with D possibly being TRBD2 (5 bases). This CDR3 contains 16 residues. Looked up from germline, CDR1 is SGHRS and CDR2 is YFSETQ. V was trimmed by 2 bases and J by 2 bases, leaving 17 bases between them. The CDR3 reads CASSLSAGRETYEQYF. Here the CDR3 DNA reads TGCGCCAGCAGCTTAAGCGCGGGCAGAGAAACCTACGAGCAGTACTTC.

This clone was seen a handful of times. A read error may explain this, as a much larger clone is one base away. V and J are TRBV10-3 and TRBJ1-2; 9 nucleotides match TRBD1. Germline assignment: CDR1 ENHRY and CDR2 SYGVKD. There are 16 residues in the CDR3. Trimming took 6 bases from V and 10 from J; bases not matched to a gene: 18. CDR3 in amino acids: CAISAPGQGRLAHYTF. DNA of the CDR3: TGTGCCATCAGCGCCCCGGGACAGGGCCGCCTGGCCCACTACACCTTC.

A word on this clone: A single base separates this from a much larger clone, so it may be a read error. The gene calls are TRBV5-5 and TRBJ2-7, with unresolved D. CDR1 and CDR2 (germline): SGHKS, YYEKEE (reference sequence). This CDR3 is 12 amino acids long. V gave up 3 bases and J gave up 3 bases, with 7 bases separating them. In DNA, the CDR3 is TGTGCCAGCAGCTCGACCGACTACGAGCAGTACTTC. This gives the protein CASSSTDYEQYF.

The rearrangement joins TRBV10-3 to TRBJ2-6; 11 bases are shared with TRBD1. The CDR3 length is 18 residues. Germline values: CDR1 ENHRY, CDR2 SYGVKD. After removal of 1 base from V and 0 bases from J, the junction contained 2 bases not matched to a gene. The CDR3 nucleotides read TGTGCCATCAGTGAGTTTGGACAGGGGGCCTCTGGGGCCAACGTCCTGACTTTC. It specifies CAISEFGQGASGANVLTF.

At least ten counts were recorded for this clone. The same CDR3 arises from other DNA sequences in this sample as well. The CDR3 loop reads CASSSHPGTGTEAFF. The CDR3 DNA reads as TGTGCCAGCAGTTCGCACCCCGGGACAGGGACTGAAGCTTTCTTT. The rearrangement joins TRBV28 to TRBJ1-1; 9 bases are a match to TRBD1. The CDR3 loop spans 15 amino acids. The trim removed 4 bases at V and 5 bases at J, leaving 8 bases unmatched. Per the germline V gene, CDR1 is MDHEN and CDR2 is SYDVKM.

This clone was counted many times. The gene calls are TRBV7-9 and TRBJ2-4; D ambiguous. The CDR3 has 15 residues. Germline CDR1 is SEHNR and CDR2 is FQNEAQ (reference sequence). V lost 5 bases to trimming and J lost 4 bases, with 15 bases between them. The CDR3 sequence: CASSPKVAEKNIQYF. CDR3 nucleotide sequence: TGTGCCAGCAGCCCCAAAGTGGCTGAAAAAAACATTCAGTACTTC.

This clone was detected a few times. A much larger clone sits a single nucleotide away, making a read error possible. The rearrangement uses TRBV2 and TRBJ2-5, with D unresolved. Germline V gene lookup returns CDR1 SNHLY and CDR2 FYNNEI. The CDR3 extends over 15 amino acids. With 4 bases removed from V and 1 base from J, the gap between germline ends came to 13 bases. The CDR3 coding sequence is TGTGCCAGCAGTGCCCACAGTGGGTCCCAAGAGACCCAGTACTTC. Translating it yields CASSAHSGSQETQYF.

About this clone itself: A much more abundant neighbour one base away suggests this may be a read error. Additional DNA sequences in this sample encode the identical CDR3. The V and J genes are TRBV18 and TRBJ2-5, with D possibly TRBD1 on 6 matching bases. The CDR3 sequence is 13 residues long. Germline V lookup: CDR1 KGHSH, CDR2 LQKENI. V gave up 6 bases and J gave up 2 bases, with 10 bases separating them. The CDR3 spells CASSSTGQETQYF. CDR3 nucleotides: TGTGCCAGCTCGTCGACAGGACAAGAGACCCAGTACTTC. Supplemented by reference TRBV18 and TRBJ2-5, the full variable domain reads NAGVMQNPRHLVRRRGQEARLRCSPMKGHSHVYWYRQLPEEGLKFMVYLQKENIIDESGMPKERFSAEFPKEGPSILRIQQVVRGDSAAYFCASSSTGQETQYFGPGTRLLVL.

Remarks on this clone: Since a much larger clone is just one base distant, this may be a read error. This chain joins TRBV20-1 and TRBJ2-7; 7 bases agree with TRBD2. CDR1 and CDR2 (germline): DFQATT, SNEGSKA (reference sequence). The CDR3 consists of 12 residues. The CDR3 reads CSAGEPGGEQYF. The CDR3 DNA is TGCAGTGCTGGAGAGCCGGGGGGCGAGCAGTACTTC.

In this sample, this clone turned up a few times. Given a much more abundant clone one base away, this may be a read error. This chain connects TRBV9 to TRBJ1-2, with 10 bases lining up with TRBD1. The length of the CDR3 is 18 residues. Germline CDR1 is SGDLS and CDR2 is YYNGEE. DNA for the CDR3: TGTGCCCGCAGCGCCGGCGAGGTTGGACAGGGGGCTAACTATGGCTACACCTTC. Its translation: CARSAGEVGQGANYGYTF.

This clone was observed many times. The CDR3 DNA sequence: TGTGCCAGCAGCCACGGACTAGCGGGAGGTTGGAGCGGGGAGCTGTTTTTT. Amino acid sequence: CASSHGLAGGWSGELFF. V usage is TRBV12-3 or TRBV12-4 and J usage is TRBJ2-2, with TRBD2 identical over 14 bases. V lost 6 bases and J lost 7; bases outside the gene matches: 10. The CDR3 runs to 17 residues.

This clone came up many times. The chain combines TRBV20-1 with TRBJ2-3; TRBD1 is a possible D gene (5 bases). The CDR3 consists of 13 residues. Trimming pared 3 bases from V and 5 bases from J, leaving 12 bases between. Germline V gene lookup returns CDR1 DFQATT and CDR2 SNEGSKA (reference sequence). The CDR3 reads CSARPGKRDTQYF. CDR3 DNA: TGCAGTGCTAGGCCAGGGAAGCGAGATACGCAGTATTTT.

The chain joins TRBV20-1 to TRBJ2-7; 7 positions match TRBD2. CDR3 length equals 13 residues. J was trimmed by 7 bases and V by 0 bases; bases with no gene match: 6. Germline CDR1 and CDR2: DFQATT and SNEGSKA (reference sequence). For the CDR3, the DNA is TGCAGTGCTAGAGATACGTGGGAGGGGGAGCAGTACTTC. Its protein is CSARDTWEGEQYF.